Listed below are T cell receptor beta chains from one sample, sequenced in a study of cytomegalovirus exposure and HLA in healthy donors. Only in-frame clones appear in the TCRdb table, and some are missing; sequencing was by immunoSEQ multiplex PCR. The sample holds about 180,000 clones; around 80% are singletons and the top ten take approximately 2.3%. Sequenced material: PBMCs. Receptor source: a female donor in good health and CMV-seronegative. The CDR3 runs from the conserved cysteine through the conserved F or W.

j_call: TRBJ2-2
v_call: TRBV9
cdr3_aa: CASSVRQALGTGELFF

j_call: TRBJ2-7
v_call: TRBV30
cdr3_aa: CAWSASGAKEQYF

j_call: TRBJ1-2
v_call: TRBV27
cdr3_aa: CASGQGRGYTF

j_call: TRBJ2-5
v_call: TRBV7-9
cdr3_aa: CASSFRLDFQETQYF

j_call: TRBJ2-7
v_call: TRBV11-2
cdr3_aa: CASSLLYEQYF

j_call: TRBJ2-7
v_call: TRBV5-8
cdr3_aa: CASSLGEGQGQYF

j_call: TRBJ1-1
v_call: TRBV6-5
cdr3_aa: CASSYLGGYTEAFF

j_call: TRBJ1-5
v_call: TRBV7-3
cdr3_aa: CASSRATGGVGQPQHF

j_call: TRBJ2-5
v_call: TRBV29-1
cdr3_aa: CSGSGGLGVETQYF

j_call: TRBJ2-1
v_call: TRBV7-2
cdr3_aa: CASSLRPGGRAVNEQFF

j_call: TRBJ2-6
v_call: TRBV7-3
cdr3_aa: CASSRDRDSGANVLTF

j_call: TRBJ1-4
v_call: TRBV12-5
cdr3_aa: CASGLGLIGDEKLFF

j_call: TRBJ1-5
v_call: TRBV4-1
cdr3_aa: CASSQELTGGIQPQHF

j_call: TRBJ2-5
v_call: TRBV6-5
cdr3_aa: CASSYFRTGPETQYF

j_call: TRBJ2-2
v_call: TRBV6-6
cdr3_aa: CASSYGLANTGELFF

j_call: TRBJ1-3
v_call: TRBV5-5
cdr3_aa: CASSPAGTGGSGNTIYF

j_call: TRBJ2-1
v_call: TRBV6-5
cdr3_aa: CASSLSGSRPNEQFF

j_call: TRBJ2-7
v_call: TRBV5-1
cdr3_aa: CASSLGRAYEQYF

j_call: TRBJ2-7
v_call: TRBV7-9
cdr3_aa: CARYGTAHGYF

j_call: TRBJ1-4
v_call: TRBV4-3
cdr3_aa: CASSLGQALNEKLFF

j_call: TRBJ2-5
v_call: TRBV7-9
cdr3_aa: CASSFLGAKETQYF

j_call: TRBJ2-1
v_call: TRBV7-2
cdr3_aa: CASSFKGLAGYNEQFF

j_call: TRBJ2-3
v_call: TRBV4-1
cdr3_aa: CASSQGPRHTDTQYF

j_call: TRBJ2-5
v_call: TRBV7-2
cdr3_aa: CASSGRADQETQYF

j_call: TRBJ2-6
v_call: TRBV6-5
cdr3_aa: CASSVGAMENVLTF

j_call: TRBJ2-7
v_call: TRBV19
cdr3_aa: CASSRGQGLSYEQYF

j_call: TRBJ2-3
v_call: TRBV14
cdr3_aa: CASSQTLAGGTTDTQYF

j_call: TRBJ2-3
v_call: TRBV27
cdr3_aa: CASSNLFAGFSTDTQYF

j_call: .
v_call: TRBV19
cdr3_aa: CASSPSGSLYEQYF

j_call: TRBJ1-4
v_call: TRBV5-6
cdr3_aa: CASSYRSATEKLFF

j_call: TRBJ1-2
v_call: TRBV28
cdr3_aa: CASRIDRRYGYTF

j_call: TRBJ1-5
v_call: TRBV9
cdr3_aa: CASSALGQGNQPQHF

j_call: TRBJ2-1
v_call: TRBV5-8
cdr3_aa: CASRSGLLLNEQFF

j_call: TRBJ1-5
v_call: TRBV10-2
cdr3_aa: CASSGGDQPQHF

j_call: TRBJ2-7
v_call: TRBV7-8
cdr3_aa: CASSTGTVTYEQYF

j_call: TRBJ2-7
v_call: TRBV4-3
cdr3_aa: CASSQDRSDEQYF

j_call: TRBJ2-1
v_call: TRBV6-5
cdr3_aa: CASRAGAYNEQFF

j_call: TRBJ2-3
v_call: TRBV11-2
cdr3_aa: CASSSALLGSTDTQYF

j_call: TRBJ1-1
v_call: TRBV27
cdr3_aa: CASSFSGGTEAFF

j_call: TRBJ1-5
v_call: TRBV6-5
cdr3_aa: CASSPERGNQPQHF

j_call: TRBJ2-7
v_call: TRBV28
cdr3_aa: CASSLWGAGATNEQYF

j_call: TRBJ2-1
v_call: TRBV30
cdr3_aa: CAWSERAFDEQFF

j_call: TRBJ2-5
v_call: TRBV6-5
cdr3_aa: CASSSPSGGAGETQYF

j_call: TRBJ2-1
v_call: TRBV27
cdr3_aa: CASSLLVGLAAPGGSGQFF

j_call: TRBJ1-3
v_call: TRBV27
cdr3_aa: CASRLGRQGLGNTIYF

j_call: TRBJ2-3
v_call: TRBV7-8
cdr3_aa: CASSSARVSTDTQYF

j_call: TRBJ2-2
v_call: TRBV19
cdr3_aa: CASSIVGGETGELFF

j_call: TRBJ2-7
v_call: TRBV5-1
cdr3_aa: CASSLGPAGDYEQYF